One sample yielded the 32 T cell receptor beta chains listed below, sequenced in a study of T cell changes during pregnancy in multiple sclerosis. This table comes from immunoSEQ multiplex PCR, and its TCRdb copy is limited to in-frame clones, with some not included. The sample includes about 56,000 clones, about nine tenths seen only once; the top ten take less than 2.5%. The source material was peripheral blood, sampled in the first trimester of pregnancy. Source of these receptors: a female donor in good health, enrolled as a control in a pregnancy study.

Only one count was recorded for this clone. This chain connects TRBV19 to TRBJ1-2; 10 bases line up with TRBD1. Germline lookup yields CDR1 LNHDA and CDR2 SQIVND (reference sequence). Unmatched junction bases numbered 14, after V lost 10 bases and J lost 6 bases. The CDR3 has 15 residues. The CDR3 sequence: CATKRDRGLLDGYTF. The DNA for the CDR3 is TGTGCCACTAAGAGGGACAGGGGCCTGTTAGATGGCTACACCTTC.

The gene calls are TRBV18 and TRBJ1-5; 8 bases map to TRBD1. The CDR3 has 14 amino acids. The ends lost 5 bases at V and 6 bases at J; junction bases unmatched: 6. Germline V gene data show CDR1 as KGHSH and CDR2 as LQKENI. This CDR3 reads CASSLTGVGQPQHF. The CDR3 DNA reads TGTGCCAGCTCATTGACAGGGGTGGGTCAGCCCCAGCATTTT.

J is TRBJ1-6 and V is TRBV5-1; possible D gene TRBD1, 5 bases. There are 12 residues in the CDR3. CDR1 is SGHRS, CDR2 YFSETQ, per germline. Trimming pared 5 bases from V and 9 bases from J, leaving 9 bases between. This chain's CDR3 is CASRTEGSPLHF. The CDR3 nucleotides are TGCGCCAGCAGGACAGAAGGTTCACCCCTCCACTTT.

This chain joins TRBV12-5 and TRBJ2-7; 7 positions match TRBD1. In germline, CDR1 is LGHNT, CDR2 FRNRAP. The CDR3 has 15 amino acids. J gave up 5 bases and V 0 bases, and 7 bases lay outside the gene matches. The CDR3 DNA reads as TGTGCTAGTGGTTTGGTACGAGGACAGGCCAACGAGCAGTACTTC. Translated, it gives CASGLVRGQANEQYF.

The rearrangement joins TRBV28 to TRBJ2-1; TRBD2 is a possible D gene (6 bases). Looked up from germline, CDR1 is MDHEN and CDR2 is SYDVKM. This CDR3 has 17 amino acids. With 5 bases removed from V and 9 bases from J, the gap between germline ends came to 26 bases. This CDR3 reads CASSVLRGLSRRGEQFF. The CDR3 region has the DNA TGTGCCAGCAGTGTCCTTAGGGGACTGAGCAGAAGGGGTGAGCAGTTCTTC.

Details on this clone: Relative to the germline gene, one junction end is altered; a read error may explain this. J is TRBJ2-3 and V is TRBV7-7; D perhaps matches TRBD2 (5 bases). Germline V gene sequence: CDR1 SSHAT, CDR2 FNYEAQ (reference sequence). The CDR3 is 15 residues long. The CDR3 here is CASTQNGLNTDTQYF. In nucleotides, the CDR3 is TGTGCTAGCACCCAAAACGGACTGAACACAGATACGCAGTATTTT.

The DNA for the CDR3 is TGTGCCAGCAGCTTGTTTGAGGCCTACGAGCAGTACTTC. Its translation: CASSLFEAYEQYF. The rearrangement uses TRBV5-5 and TRBJ2-7, with unresolved D. This CDR3 spans 13 amino acids. V was clipped by 1 base and J by 2 bases, with 7 bases between them. Germline CDR1 and CDR2: SGHKS and YYEKEE (reference sequence). Looking up the rest from reference TRBV5-5 and TRBJ2-7 gives the full variable domain: DAGVTQSPTHLIKTRGQQVTLRCSPISGHKSVSWYQQVLGQGPQFIFQYYEKEERGRGNFPDRFSARQFPNYSSELNVNALLLGDSALYLCASSLFEAYEQYFGPGTRLTVT.

This clone has just one count. This sequence joins TRBV9 and TRBJ1-6; TRBD1 might be the D (6 bases). Trimming pared 1 base from V and 6 bases from J, leaving 17 bases between. The CDR3 loop spans 17 amino acids. The V gene's germline CDR1 is SGDLS and CDR2 YYNGEE. CDR3 amino acids: CASSVRAWAGVNSPLHF. CDR3 nucleotides: TGTGCCAGCAGCGTACGGGCTTGGGCAGGGGTTAATTCACCCCTCCACTTT.

V usage is TRBV27 and J usage is TRBJ2-7; D remains unclear. Germline V gene lookup returns CDR1 MNHEY and CDR2 SMNVEV (reference sequence). V dropped 4 bases and J dropped 3 bases, with 10 bases sitting between them. This CDR3 has 13 residues. The CDR3 is CASSSPSYYEQYF. The CDR3, as DNA: TGTGCCAGCAGTTCCCCTTCTTACTACGAGCAGTACTTC.

V usage is TRBV5-6 and J usage is TRBJ2-7; tentatively, D is TRBD2 (6 bases). V was clipped by 3 bases and J by 4 bases, with 14 bases between them. The CDR3 is 14 amino acids. Per germline, CDR1 SGHDT and CDR2 YYEEEE. CDR3 coding DNA: TGTGCCAGCAGCTCAACCCTGGAGGGGTACGAGCAGTACTTC. Translation: CASSSTLEGYEQYF.

The chain links TRBV7-2 to TRBJ2-1; TRBD2 aligns across 9 bases. The germline V gene encodes CDR1 SGHTA and CDR2 FQGNSA. The CDR3 spans 15 residues. The V segment lost 2 bases and the J segment 3 bases; nucleotides outside the gene matches: 2. Here the CDR3 reads CASSLRREGYNEQFF. The CDR3, as DNA: TGTGCCAGCAGCTTACGGCGGGAGGGCTACAATGAGCAGTTCTTC.

The chain recombines TRBV28 with TRBJ2-3; 10 bases match TRBD2. Germline CDR1 MDHEN, CDR2 SYDVKM. Trimming removed 2 bases from V and 8 bases from J; junction bases left unmatched: 7. The CDR3 extends over 15 amino acids. CDR3 sequence reads: CASSLALAGVATQYF. In nucleotides, the CDR3 is TGTGCCAGCAGTTTAGCTCTAGCGGGAGTAGCTACGCAGTATTTT.

This sequence joins TRBV4-1 and TRBJ2-1; possibly TRBD2 for D (5 bases). The V end lost 3 bases, the J end lost 9 bases, and 9 bases lay between the germline ends. Germline CDR1 is MGHRA and CDR2 is YSYEKL. CDR3 length: 12 residues. The CDR3 DNA is TGCGCCAGCAGCCATACTAGGAGTGAGCAGTTCTTC. Amino acid sequence: CASSHTRSEQFF.

The rearrangement links TRBV29-1 to TRBJ1-2, with a weak D call TRBD1 (6 bases). The CDR3 totals 14 residues. V lost 3 bases and J 4 bases, leaving 15 bases between the germline ends. Germline V gives CDR1 SQVTM, CDR2 ANQGSEA. In nucleotides, the CDR3 is TGCAGCGTTGAGGATACAGGGATGAGCTATGGCTACACCTTC. Translating it yields CSVEDTGMSYGYTF.

The V call is TRBV28, the J call TRBJ2-2, with a weak D call TRBD2 (6 bases). Germline V gene sequence: CDR1 MDHEN, CDR2 SYDVKM. Trimming removed 7 bases from V and 11 bases from J, with 11 bases in between. The CDR3 totals 11 residues. The CDR3 loop reads CASTGTHELFF. As DNA, the CDR3 is TGTGCCAGCACCGGGACTCATGAGCTGTTTTTT.

This clone was seen just once. This chain links TRBV28 with TRBJ2-6, with TRBD2 as a possible D gene (6 bases). This CDR3 contains 18 residues. Trimming left V 8 bases short and J 0 bases short, with 20 bases between. Germline CDR1 and CDR2: MDHEN and SYDVKM. As DNA, the CDR3 is TGTGCCAGCCAAGTCCCCGCGGGAACTTACTCTGGGGCCAACGTCCTGACTTTC. Translated: CASQVPAGTYSGANVLTF.

The V gene is TRBV28, the J gene TRBJ2-3; maybe TRBD2 (6 bases). This CDR3 is built from 15 residues. Germline V gene lookup returns CDR1 MDHEN and CDR2 SYDVKM. With 8 bases removed from V and 4 bases from J, the gap between germline ends came to 19 bases. In DNA form, the CDR3 reads TGTGCCAGCCCCCCGCTGGGGGGATGGGCAGATACGCAGTATTTT. Its translation: CASPPLGGWADTQYF.

CDR3 protein: CASIDGGTNTEAFF. CDR3 bases: TGTGCCAGTATTGATGGAGGGACGAACACTGAAGCTTTCTTT. This chain links TRBV19 with TRBJ1-1; D is possibly TRBD1 (5 bases). The CDR3 has 14 amino acids. Per the germline V gene, CDR1 is LNHDA and CDR2 is SQIVND (reference sequence). V was shortened by 7 bases and J by 1 base, with 13 bases between the two germline ends.

V is TRBV6-1 and J is TRBJ1-1; tentatively, D is TRBD1 (6 bases). This CDR3 is 15 amino acids long. V lost 2 bases, J lost 7 bases, and 17 bases lay in between. Germline CDR1 reads MNHNS; CDR2 reads SASEGT. The CDR3 DNA follows: TGTGCCAGCAGTGAAATCCTCGGGCAGGGGAGTGAAGCTTTCTTT. This sequence encodes CASSEILGQGSEAFF.

The V call is TRBV6-6, the J call TRBJ2-3, with 7 bases aligning to TRBD1. J was trimmed by 2 bases and V by 7 bases; bases with no gene match: 9. This CDR3 region has 15 residues. Germline-derived CDR1 and CDR2 are MNHNY and SVGAGI (reference sequence). The CDR3, as DNA: TGTGCCAGCACCTTCGGGGACAGCCCCACAGATACGCAGTATTTT. It is translated as CASTFGDSPTDTQYF.

V and J are TRBV5-1 and TRBJ1-2; D is unresolved. Germline CDR1 is SGHRS and CDR2 is YFSETQ. V lost 0 bases, J lost 4 bases, and 10 bases lay in between. This CDR3 contains 14 residues. CDR3 nucleotides: TGCGCCAGCAGCTTGGAATCAGGCCGCTATGGCTACACCTTC. Its translation: CASSLESGRYGYTF. Supplemented by reference TRBV5-1 and TRBJ1-2, the full variable domain reads KAGVTQTPRYLIKTRGQQVTLSCSPISGHRSVSWYQQTPGQGLQFLFEYFSETQRNKGNFPGRFSGRQFSNSRSEMNVSTLELGDSALYLCASSLESGRYGYTFGSGTRLTVV.

This clone was counted only a few times. The CDR3 sequence: CASSLVPQNTEAFF. The CDR3 DNA is TGCGCCAGCAGCTTGGTTCCCCAAAACACTGAAGCTTTCTTT. The chain employs TRBV5-1 and TRBJ1-1; D is ambiguous. This CDR3 comprises 14 residues. The germline V gene encodes CDR1 SGHRS and CDR2 YFSETQ. Between the trimmed V and J ends, which lost 0 bases and 2 bases, there was a span of 8 bases.

This CDR3 reads CASSPTSLAYRGSNYGYTF. The CDR3 DNA reads TGTGCCAGCAGCCCTACGTCCCTTGCGTACAGGGGATCTAACTATGGCTACACCTTC. This chain joins TRBV13 and TRBJ1-2; 7 nucleotides align to TRBD1. The ends lost 5 bases at V and 0 bases at J; junction bases unmatched: 18. The CDR3 extends over 19 amino acids. Germline assignment: CDR1 PRHDT and CDR2 FYEKMQ (reference sequence).

The J gene is TRBJ1-1, the V gene TRBV4-1, with D perhaps matching TRBD1 (5 bases). The germline V gene encodes CDR1 MGHRA and CDR2 YSYEKL. V lost 3 bases and J lost 6, with 17 bases in between. The CDR3 length is 15 residues. The CDR3 coding sequence is TGCGCCAGCAGCCAGCGCGGGGGTATCGATCCTGAAGCTTTCTTT. This gives the protein CASSQRGGIDPEAFF.

V and J are TRBV5-1 and TRBJ2-4; TRBD1 aligns across 7 bases. Germline V lookup: CDR1 SGHRS, CDR2 YFSETQ. CDR3 length: 14 residues. Trimming removed 0 bases from V and 8 bases from J; junction bases left unmatched: 5. Here the CDR3 reads CASSLGQGDYIQYF. In DNA, the CDR3 is TGCGCCAGCAGCTTGGGACAGGGTGATTACATTCAGTACTTC. The full variable domain, completed using reference TRBV5-1 and TRBJ2-4, is KAGVTQTPRYLIKTRGQQVTLSCSPISGHRSVSWYQQTPGQGLQFLFEYFSETQRNKGNFPGRFSGRQFSNSRSEMNVSTLELGDSALYLCASSLGQGDYIQYFGAGTRLSVL.

V and J are TRBV19 and TRBJ2-6; maybe TRBD1 (6 bases). The CDR3 runs 19 residues. The germline gives CDR1 LNHDA, CDR2 SQIVND (reference sequence). Trimming cost V 7 bases and J 2 bases, with 24 bases left between them. CDR3 sequence: CASNSQGDGVRTGANVLTF. CDR3 nucleotide sequence: TGTGCCAGTAATTCACAGGGCGACGGGGTTAGGACTGGGGCCAACGTCCTGACTTTC.

Here the CDR3 reads CASSTRGRAGDTQYF. CDR3 sequence (DNA): TGTGCCAGCAGCACACGCGGGAGGGCAGGAGATACGCAGTATTTT. This sequence joins TRBV9 and TRBJ2-3; 9 bases are shared with TRBD2. The CDR3 extends over 15 amino acids. The ends lost 4 bases at V and 5 bases at J; junction bases unmatched: 8. Germline V lookup: CDR1 SGDLS, CDR2 YYNGEE.

This clone has just one count. This chain links TRBV7-9 with TRBJ2-3; TRBD2 agrees at 9 bases. This CDR3 is 15 amino acids long. Per the germline V gene, CDR1 is SEHNR and CDR2 is FQNEAQ (reference sequence). The V gene end was trimmed by 7 bases and the J gene end by 0 bases; junction bases not matched to a gene: 5. The CDR3: CASIPSGISTDTQYF. In DNA form, the CDR3 reads TGTGCCAGCATCCCTAGCGGGATCAGCACAGATACGCAGTATTTT.

The chain couples TRBV6-6 to TRBJ2-4; 7 bases line up with TRBD1. The CDR3 contains 13 residues. After removal of 5 bases from V and 6 bases from J, the junction contained 4 bases not matched to a gene. Germline V lookup: CDR1 MNHNY, CDR2 SVGAGI (reference sequence). The DNA of the CDR3 is TGTGCCAGCAGTGGGACAGTAGGAAACATTCAGTACTTC. It codes for CASSGTVGNIQYF.

V is TRBV23-1 and J is TRBJ2-1; 10 positions agree with TRBD2. TRBV23-1 belongs to the ORF category, with a function that is uncertain. The CDR3 runs 16 residues. After removal of 6 bases from V and 8 bases from J, the junction contained 13 bases not matched to a gene. Written as DNA, the CDR3 is TGCGCCAGCAGCCGAAGTGGGTCAGCGGGAGGGGATGAGCAGTTCTTC. This encodes CASSRSGSAGGDEQFF.

The rearrangement links TRBV6-1 to TRBJ2-4; 8 bases map to TRBD1. The CDR3 contains 14 residues. Germline V gene data show CDR1 as MNHNS and CDR2 as SASEGT. Trimming took 6 bases from V and 5 from J; bases not matched to a gene: 6. The CDR3 nucleotides read TGTGCCAGCAGAAAACAGGGGGTGGAAAACATTCAGTACTTC. This gives the protein CASRKQGVENIQYF.

This clone was found a few times. The J gene is TRBJ1-2, the V gene TRBV5-5; D is perhaps TRBD1 (5 bases). This CDR3 has 17 amino acids. CDR1 and CDR2 from the germline V gene are SGHKS and YYEKEE (reference sequence). The V and J ends lost 1 base and 5 bases respectively, with 21 bases between them. The CDR3 sequence is CASSLLQGGSLGYGYTF. CDR3 nucleotides: TGTGCCAGCAGCTTGCTGCAGGGCGGTTCTTTAGGGTATGGCTACACCTTC.